This T cell receptor beta chain was found in a study of cytomegalovirus exposure and HLA in healthy donors. It was healthy bone marrow donors who served as donors. To note about this clone: Its antigen is not identified.

Study conclusions and caveats: The authors later found TCR association rates varying by HLA locus, with DRB1 most and HLA-C fewest. Roughly even sequencing depth across donors was the assumption behind the presence/absence analyses.

13 Jbeta primers and 60 Vbeta primers were used for the PCR. Data came from immunoSEQ multiplex PCR; TCRdb stores just in-frame clones and leaves some out. This sample has roughly 200,000 clones; around 83% occur once, and the top ten carry 2.5% to 3%. CDR3 length equals 15 residues. Germline V gene data show CDR1 as SGHNT and CDR2 as YYREEE (reference sequence). V lost 3 bases and J lost 6, with 18 bases in between. The V and J genes are TRBV5-4 and TRBJ2-5, with D maybe TRBD2 (5 bases). This receptor was identified in a woman aged 40-49 years in good health and CMV-seronegative. Sequences were obtained from PBMCs. CDR3 nucleotides: TGTGCCAGCAGCTGGGGAGACCCCTTTAGGAAGACCCAGTACTTC. Translation gives CASSWGDPFRKTQYF.